The present entry profiles one TCR beta chain with its context. The clone's antigen remains unknown. Per-nucleotide qualities are absent, and no much larger clonotype sits a single base away. Libraries came from the immunoSEQ multiplex PCR assay. RNA was extracted from all samples and reverse transcribed into cDNA, which served as template for TCR sequencing. SuperScript III was used to make first-strand cDNA, primed with a 2:1 mix of oligo-dT and random hexamers. Amplification bias was assessed with a synthetic immune receptor repertoire, and residual bias was removed computationally. Per the authors' processing: Raw reads were preprocessed to remove errors, and CDR3 was defined according to IMGT conventions as the region from the conserved cysteine to phenylalanine. Clonality was computed by normalizing Shannon entropy by log2 of the number of productive unique TCRs and subtracting the result from 1. Whether each scalp clone was CD4 or CD8 was inferred by checking scalp TCRbeta sequences against the CD4 and CD8 repertoires from sorted blood. TCRdb took over this immuneACCESS table, retaining in-frame rearrangements with V and J assigned. Such tables are incomplete; in checked studies, under half of the missing clones stem from an unresolved V gene, and the remainder is unexplained. The D gene and trimming were derived from the DNA, and the V and J assignments and clone size from that table. The sample table records some 200,000 clones; 50% to 60% of these occur just once. Together, the top ten hold approximately 3.4% of the sample.

This entry comes from a study of CD8+ T cells in alopecia areata (dated by TCRdb to about 2018). Turning to the overall study: Treated patients were enrolled in an open-label pilot trial of oral tofacitinib at 5 to 10 mg twice daily for moderate-to-severe alopecia areata. Patients received tofacitinib for 6 to 18 months and were then followed off drug for 6 months to check for delayed response and recurrence. Disease severity in treated patients was measured with the SALT score, which quantifies the percentage of affected scalp surface area. To study T cell clonal expansion in alopecia areata, the researchers applied high-throughput TCRbeta sequencing to both the C3H/HeJ mouse model and human patients. Scalp tissue and sorted CD4+ and CD8+ peripheral blood T cells from patchy and totalis/universalis alopecia areata patients and from healthy controls were covered by human TCRbeta sequencing. Biopsies were taken from tofacitinib-treated patients at baseline and at 4 and 24 weeks of treatment, and a later scalp biopsy was taken in several of the tofacitinib-treated patients. Scalp clonality was compared among normal scalp (n=4), patchy alopecia areata scalp (n=8), and alopecia totalis/universalis scalp (n=8). The RNA source kit depended on sample type: the PAXgene miRNA kit for fixed scalp, the miRNeasy kit for PBMCs, and the RNeasy kit for mouse skin. immunoSEQ multiplex PCR using 35 Vbeta forward primers and 13 Jbeta reverse primers was used to amplify TCRbeta CDR3 regions.

Explained via the paper, the time point label denotes: 4 weeks on oral tofacitinib. Reading the label with the study, this specimen's treatment or condition is: oral pan-JAK inhibitor, 5-10 mg twice daily. Peripheral blood and lesional scalp punch biopsies were obtained from patients with alopecia areata. PBMCs were isolated by density centrifugation and stained for CD3, CD4 and CD8, and CD4+ and CD8+ T cells were sorted on a FACSAria. CDR1 is given as SGDLS and CDR2 as YYNGEE, both from the germline V gene. The CDR3 measures 14 amino acids from cysteine to phenylalanine. Only the CDR3 DNA stays, 42 bases, in frame from base 1. The junction shows trimming of 4 bases on V and 2 bases on J, plus 12 bases between the germline ends. What the work shows at the level of the full study, not this receptor alone: Many expanded lesional clones persisted in scalp and blood during tofacitinib treatment, which may partly explain relapse after stopping treatment. Shared TCR sequences between patients were less evident than in mice, which may be partly attributable to HLA diversity in the patient population. Unlike mouse skin, which is dominated by gammadelta T cells, normal human skin has resident alphabeta T cells that are also sequenced, and this complicates analysis of the scalp TCR repertoire. The treated cohort was small, with a single nonresponder, so links between baseline CD8+ expansion and response need larger studies. With tofacitinib, both scalp clonality and the number of expanded CD8+ clones among the top 100 scalp clones went down significantly. Compared with normal scalp, lesional scalp, particularly in alopecia totalis/universalis, had higher clonality and more expanded CD8+ clones, which suggests antigenic drive.

The receptor was isolated from a human donor with alopecia areata. The chain employs TRBV9 and TRBJ1-2; a weak D assignment points to TRBD1 (5 bases agree). Sequencing used CD4+ T cells sorted from blood, obtained at week 4, from a patient treated with tofacitinib. The nucleotides read TGTGCCAGCAGCACCAGGGTGGGGAACTATGGCTACACCTTC. This yields the protein CASSTRVGNYGYTF.